This section outlines one T cell receptor beta chain sequence together with its context. This specimen comes from a study of blood T cell repertoires in COVID-19. At the level of the study: Samples of COVID-19 (acute and convalescent) were obtained from the United States, Italy and Spain.

A Seattle source enrolled patients during active infection and followed them longitudinally. In the original analysis: Reference gene primer amplification in the assay estimated nucleated cell counts. Only in-frame clones appear in the TCRdb table, and some are missing; sequencing was by immunoSEQ multiplex PCR. V, J and clone size are taken as reported in that table, and D and trimming were inferred from the DNA itself. This table has approximately 80,000 clones, 75% to 85% appearing once. Specimen: peripheral blood. The TCR originated in a man aged 45-60 years with COVID-19, enrolled during active disease.

CDR3 in amino acids: CASRIGRDGELFF. Written as DNA, the CDR3 is TGTGCCAGCCGAATTGGCAGGGACGGGGAGCTGTTTTTT. This rearrangement joins TRBV6-6 to TRBJ2-2; possible D gene TRBD1, 5 bases. V gave up 8 bases and J gave up 7 bases, with 14 bases separating them. The CDR3 length is 13 residues. CDR1 is MNHNY, CDR2 SVGAGI, per germline (reference sequence).